These 23 T cell receptor beta chains were sequenced from one sample in a study of shared clonotypes between healthy human individuals. Libraries were prepared by immunoSEQ multiplex PCR; TCRdb keeps only in-frame clonotypes and omits some of them. This table has about 600,000 clones, roughly 97% appearing once. Sequencing input: naive CD4+ T cells sorted from blood. The sample's subset: CD45RA+ positively selected. The receptors come from a woman in her thirties in good health.

The rearrangement links TRBV14 to TRBJ2-7, with TRBD1 identical over 7 bases. This CDR3 spans 12 amino acids. J gave up 8 bases and V 3 bases, and 4 bases lay outside the gene matches. Germline CDR1 is SGHDN and CDR2 is FVKESK. This CDR3 is CASSQSGQKQYF. In DNA form, the CDR3 reads TGTGCCAGCAGCCAGTCGGGACAGAAGCAGTACTTC.

This clone appeared a single time. The chain uses TRBV25-1 and TRBJ1-1; no definite D call. Trimming pared 6 bases from V and 0 bases from J, leaving 8 bases between. The CDR3 consists of 13 residues. The germline V gene has CDR1 MGHDK and CDR2 SYGVNS. The CDR3 loop reads CASSGRMNTEAFF. CDR3 in DNA: TGTGCCAGCAGCGGACGGATGAACACTGAAGCTTTCTTT.

The V gene is TRBV5-4, the J gene TRBJ2-1; D possibly matches TRBD1 or TRBD2 (7 bases each). The V gene's germline CDR1 is SGHNT and CDR2 YYREEE (reference sequence). V gave up 5 bases and J gave up 6 bases, with 21 bases separating them. The CDR3 is 16 residues long. The DNA for the CDR3 is TGTGCCAGCAGGATAGGGGGCAGGGGGGGCCGCAATGAGCAGTTCTTC. Translated, it gives CASRIGGRGGRNEQFF.

This chain joins TRBV7-3 and TRBJ2-1, with D possibly matching TRBD1 (5 bases). Trimming cost V 2 bases and J 0 bases, with 8 bases left between them. The CDR3 loop spans 15 amino acids. Germline lookup yields CDR1 SGHTA and CDR2 FQGTGA. The CDR3 nucleotides are TGTGCCAGCAGCTTAGACAGAGCCTCCTACAATGAGCAGTTCTTC. This encodes CASSLDRASYNEQFF.

The rearrangement links TRBV5-1 to TRBJ1-5; D gene uncertain. Trimming left V 5 bases short and J 1 base short, with 10 bases between. Germline V gene data show CDR1 as SGHRS and CDR2 as YFSETQ. The CDR3 runs 14 residues. The CDR3 is CASRAIASNQPQHF. CDR3 bases: TGCGCCAGCAGGGCTATCGCGAGCAATCAGCCCCAGCATTTT. Looking up the rest from reference TRBV5-1 and TRBJ1-5 gives the full variable domain: KAGVTQTPRYLIKTRGQQVTLSCSPISGHRSVSWYQQTPGQGLQFLFEYFSETQRNKGNFPGRFSGRQFSNSRSEMNVSTLELGDSALYLCASRAIASNQPQHFGDGTRLSIL.

The chain carries TRBV29-1 and TRBJ2-5; 16 nucleotides agree with TRBD2. This CDR3 contains 16 residues. CDR1 SQVTM and CDR2 ANQGSEA come from the germline V gene. Unmatched junction bases numbered 9, after V lost 6 bases and J lost 5 bases. This chain's CDR3 is CSVGKGLAGGGETQYF. The CDR3, as DNA: TGCAGCGTGGGAAAGGGACTAGCGGGAGGGGGGGAGACCCAGTACTTC.

The rearrangement links TRBV19 to TRBJ2-3; 9 nucleotides match TRBD1. The CDR3 runs to 15 residues. Losses at the gene ends were 4 bases for V and 6 bases for J; bases not matched to a gene: 8. CDR1 and CDR2 (germline): LNHDA, SQIVND (reference sequence). The CDR3 reads CASSTGTGLPDTQYF. The DNA for the CDR3 is TGTGCCAGTAGTACCGGGACAGGGTTGCCCGATACGCAGTATTTT.

The chain couples TRBV29-1 to TRBJ2-5; D unresolved. The J call may be wrong; the DNA end is better matched by TRBJ2-7. Looked up from germline, CDR1 is SQVTM and CDR2 is ANQGSEA. The CDR3 extends over 13 amino acids. DNA for the CDR3: TGCAGCGTGAGTCCAGGAATTGTGTACGAGCAGTACTTC. Translating gives CSVSPGIVYEQYF.

A single count supports this clone. This sample includes further DNA sequences coding for the same CDR3. This chain connects TRBV28 to TRBJ1-2, with a weak D call TRBD1 (5 bases). Germline V gene lookup returns CDR1 MDHEN and CDR2 SYDVKM. Trimming left V 4 bases short and J 2 bases short, with 8 bases between. This CDR3 region has 13 residues. CDR3 amino acids: CASSSTVNYGYTF. CDR3 sequence (DNA): TGTGCCAGCAGTTCGACAGTGAACTATGGCTACACCTTC.

The chain combines TRBV29-1 with TRBJ2-7; D possibly corresponds to TRBD1 (5 bases). The CDR3 loop spans 13 amino acids. Germline V gene sequence: CDR1 SQVTM, CDR2 ANQGSEA. The V end lost 6 bases, the J end lost 5 bases, and 17 bases lay between the germline ends. The CDR3 nucleotides read TGCAGCGTAACTCCTCAGGGTGGGGACGAGCAGTACTTC. Translation: CSVTPQGGDEQYF.

The chain couples TRBV14 to TRBJ1-2; no clear D. The ends were cut back, 2 bases at V and 0 bases at J, with 13 bases in the middle. The germline V gene encodes CDR1 SGHDN and CDR2 FVKESK. The CDR3 length is 16 residues. The CDR3 spells CASSQKYAAPNYGYTF. The CDR3 DNA sequence: TGTGCCAGCAGCCAAAAGTACGCAGCGCCTAACTATGGCTACACCTTC.

The rearrangement uses TRBV5-1 and TRBJ2-7, with 12 nucleotides matching TRBD2. The germline V gene encodes CDR1 SGHRS and CDR2 YFSETQ. The CDR3 consists of 16 residues. With 1 base clipped from V and 0 bases from J, the junction kept 2 bases outside the gene matches. CDR3 amino acids: CASSLTSGGISYEQYF. CDR3 nucleotides: TGCGCCAGCAGCTTGACTAGCGGGGGGATCTCCTACGAGCAGTACTTC. Filled out from reference TRBV5-1 and TRBJ2-7, the complete variable domain reads KAGVTQTPRYLIKTRGQQVTLSCSPISGHRSVSWYQQTPGQGLQFLFEYFSETQRNKGNFPGRFSGRQFSNSRSEMNVSTLELGDSALYLCASSLTSGGISYEQYFGPGTRLTVT.

The chain has TRBV7-2 and TRBJ1-1; D remains ambiguous. This CDR3 contains 11 residues. V gave up 3 bases and J gave up 11 bases, with 10 bases separating them. CDR1 and CDR2 from the germline V gene are SGHTA and FQGNSA. The CDR3 DNA reads as TGTGCCAGCAGCTTTGGCCTAGGGGCTTTCTTT. It encodes CASSFGLGAFF.

The genes are TRBV7-9 and TRBJ1-5; D uncertain. Looked up from germline, CDR1 is SEHNR and CDR2 is FQNEAQ (reference sequence). The CDR3 has 14 amino acids. V was cut by 4 bases and J by 7 bases, with 14 bases left in between. CDR3 coding DNA: TGTGCCAGCAGCTCGGGCAACGGCGGGCAGCCCCAGCATTTT. Amino acids: CASSSGNGGQPQHF.

The J gene is TRBJ2-2, the V gene TRBV5-1, with a possible D match to TRBD1 (5 bases). The CDR3 has 13 residues. Trimming cost V 2 bases and J 7 bases, with 9 bases left between them. Germline V gene sequence: CDR1 SGHRS, CDR2 YFSETQ. For the CDR3, the DNA is TGCGCCAGCAGCTTCCAGGGTGGCGGGGAGCTGTTTTTT. It yields the protein CASSFQGGGELFF.

This rearrangement joins TRBV7-2 to TRBJ2-7; tentatively, D is TRBD2 (6 bases). CDR1 and CDR2 (germline): SGHTA, FQGNSA. This CDR3 is 14 amino acids long. Deletions cut 6 bases from V and 3 bases from J, with 15 bases between. The CDR3: CASRNRDSLYEQYF. The CDR3 region has the DNA TGTGCCAGCAGAAACCGGGACTCACTCTACGAGCAGTACTTC.

The chain combines TRBV27 with TRBJ2-1; 7 bases align to TRBD2. This CDR3 comprises 15 residues. CDR1 and CDR2 from the germline V gene are MNHEY and SMNVEV (reference sequence). V gave up 3 bases and J gave up 2 bases; unmatched junction bases: 4. CDR3 bases: TGTGCCAGCAGTTTCTCTAGCGGAACCTACAATGAGCAGTTCTTC. Residues: CASSFSSGTYNEQFF.

The rearrangement joins TRBV20-1 to TRBJ1-1; D not resolved. V lost 5 bases, J lost 11 bases, and 12 bases lay in between. Per the germline V gene, CDR1 is DFQATT and CDR2 is SNEGSKA (reference sequence). The length of the CDR3 is 10 residues. CDR3 in amino acids: CSAFDRLAFF. DNA for the CDR3: TGCAGTGCTTTCGATCGTCTCGCTTTCTTT.

The sample holds one count of this clone. The chain joins TRBV19 to TRBJ2-7; 8 nucleotides match TRBD1. CDR1 is LNHDA and CDR2 is SQIVND in the germline V gene (reference sequence). The CDR3 runs to 14 residues. The J segment lost 3 bases and the V segment lost 2 bases, leaving 3 bases of the junction unmatched. The CDR3 region is CASSISRGLYEQYF. Written as DNA, the CDR3 is TGTGCCAGTAGTATAAGCAGGGGGCTCTACGAGCAGTACTTC.

The V gene is TRBV28, the J gene TRBJ2-7; no clear D gene. Per the germline V gene, CDR1 is MDHEN and CDR2 is SYDVKM. This CDR3 is 13 amino acids long. V lost 4 bases and J 5 bases, leaving 12 bases between the germline ends. The CDR3 DNA sequence: TGTGCCAGCAGTTCTAGTCTGGTCGACGAGCAGTACTTC. Residues: CASSSSLVDEQYF.

The chain is built from TRBV19 and TRBJ2-2; TRBD2 matches 8 bases. The CDR3 is 15 residues long. V was pared by 7 bases and J by 4 bases, with 8 bases of the junction left unmatched. Per the germline V gene, CDR1 is LNHDA and CDR2 is SQIVND (reference sequence). CDR3 DNA sequence: TGTGCCAGTAACCCGGGGGGGTGGGGCACCGGGGAGCTGTTTTTT. Its translation is CASNPGGWGTGELFF.

The chain links TRBV4-1 to TRBJ2-7; 8 bases map to TRBD1. This CDR3 region has 15 residues. V shed 4 bases and J 3 bases; nucleotides not matched to a gene: 8. Looked up from germline, CDR1 is MGHRA and CDR2 is YSYEKL. CDR3 nucleotides: TGCGCCAGCAGCCGAGGACAGGGAGCGATCTACGAGCAGTACTTC. Translating gives CASSRGQGAIYEQYF.

The chain employs TRBV7-2 and TRBJ1-2, with 8 bases aligning to TRBD1. The junction had 10 bases not matched to a gene; V was cut back by 1 base and J by 6 bases. Germline V gene data show CDR1 as SGHTA and CDR2 as FQGNSA. The CDR3 is 16 residues long. CDR3 loop: CASSLEVGRGLDGYTF. CDR3 coding DNA: TGTGCCAGCAGCTTAGAGGTGGGCAGGGGGCTTGATGGCTACACCTTC.